The 24 T cell receptor beta chains below all came from one sample that was sequenced in a study of T-cell memory formation after mild COVID-19. Each CDR3 protein gets one entry after TCRdb re-called the 5' RACE reads with MiXCR. The data contain 530,000 or so distinct CDR3 sequences, around 15% of them seen just once; the ten biggest clones take up about 8.6%. The sample was PBMCs or a T cell subset sorted from them (not recorded which). These receptors were collected from an adult woman who had mild COVID-19 (a few samples of this study predate the infection). Cell type and time point are not known.

The chain carries TRBV6-2 or TRBV6-3 and TRBJ2-5; D is undetermined. Trimming shortened V by 6 bases and J by 5 bases, and 13 bases separated the two germline ends. Per the germline V gene, CDR1 is MNHEY and CDR2 is SVGEGT. The CDR3 extends over 13 amino acids. The chain's CDR3 is CASRPGRRETQYF. DNA of the CDR3: TGTGCCAGCAGGCCCGGACGGCGGGAGACCCAGTACTTC.

This clonotype was picked up one time. The genes are TRBV7-9 and TRBJ1-1, with 8 bases that match TRBD1. This CDR3 has 14 residues. Trimming took 5 bases from V and 6 from J; bases not matched to a gene: 8. Germline V gene data show CDR1 as SEHNR and CDR2 as FQNEAQ (reference sequence). This CDR3 reads CASSSGQGGPEAFF. In nucleotides, the CDR3 is TGTGCCAGCAGCAGCGGACAGGGAGGGCCTGAAGCTTTCTTT.

In this sample, this clonotype turned up a few times. V usage is TRBV18 and J usage is TRBJ2-5, with D hard to call. Germline loops: CDR1 KGHSH, CDR2 LQKENI. The V end was cut by 1 base, the J end by 1 base, with 13 bases between. This CDR3 comprises 16 residues. CDR3 sequence reads: CASSPRAGTAQETQYF. The CDR3 DNA is TGTGCCAGCTCACCACGGGCAGGAACGGCCCAAGAGACCCAGTACTTC.

This clonotype has ten or more counts. The rearrangement joins TRBV12-5 to TRBJ2-3; TRBD2 matches 9 bases. This CDR3 is 15 amino acids long. CDR1 LGHNT and CDR2 FRNRAP come from the germline V gene. V gave up 0 bases and J gave up 7 bases; unmatched junction bases: 5. CDR3 residues: CASGLVAGGRNTQYF. Here the CDR3 DNA reads TGTGCTAGTGGTTTGGTAGCGGGAGGTCGAAATACGCAGTATTTT.

The chain links TRBV5-4 to TRBJ2-7; TRBD2 aligns across 10 bases. Germline V gives CDR1 SGHNT, CDR2 YYREEE (reference sequence). The CDR3 spans 18 residues. Germline trimming cut 4 bases from V and 3 bases from J; bases unmatched to any gene: 16. CDR3 in DNA: TGTGCCAGCAGCCCCACCCCACTAGCGGGATCAGAGGGCTACGAGCAGTACTTC. Protein product: CASSPTPLAGSEGYEQYF. Variable domain in full (rest from reference TRBV5-4 and TRBJ2-7): ETGVTQSPTHLIKTRGQQVTLRCSSQSGHNTVSWYQQALGQGPQFIFQYYREEENGRGNFPPRFSGLQFPNYSSELNVNALELDDSALYLCASSPTPLAGSEGYEQYFGPGTRLTVT.

This sequence joins TRBV12-3 or TRBV12-4 and TRBJ1-1, with TRBD1 as a possible D gene (5 bases). V lost 6 bases, J lost 4 bases, and 21 bases lay in between. CDR3 length: 16 amino acids. The CDR3 sequence is CASSGGVDFSSTEAFF. The CDR3 nucleotides read TGTGCCAGCAGCGGGGGGGTAGATTTTTCGAGCACTGAAGCTTTCTTT.

This clonotype was counted a few times. The chain is built from TRBV30 and TRBJ1-1; possibly TRBD1 for D (5 bases). Germline assignment: CDR1 GTSNPN and CDR2 SVGIG (reference sequence). Trimming removed 3 bases from V and 6 bases from J, with 20 bases in between. CDR3 length: 15 residues. The CDR3 nucleotides are TGTGCCTGGAGCCTAGTGGCAGGGTGGCGTCCTGAAGCTTTCTTT. Translated, it gives CAWSLVAGWRPEAFF. Full variable domain (remainder filled in from reference TRBV30 and TRBJ1-1): SQTIHQWPATLVQPVGSPLSLECTVEGTSNPNLYWYRQAAGRGLQLLFYSVGIGQISSEVPQNLSASRPQDRQFILSSKKLLLSDSGFYLCAWSLVAGWRPEAFFGQGTRLTVV.

The chain uses TRBV5-1 and TRBJ1-2; D gene ambiguous. CDR1 and CDR2 (germline): SGHRS, YFSETQ. Trimming removed 0 bases from V and 4 bases from J, with 16 bases in between. The CDR3 is 16 amino acids. CDR3 sequence reads: CASSLALDGGLYGYTF. For the CDR3, the DNA is TGCGCCAGCAGCTTGGCCCTGGACGGAGGGCTCTATGGCTACACCTTC.

This clonotype was found a few times. This chain uses TRBV7-8 with TRBJ2-3; TRBD2 aligns across 7 bases. This CDR3 spans 15 amino acids. Trimming at V came to 2 bases and at J to 5 bases, leaving 7 bases not matched to a gene. The V gene's germline CDR1 is SGHVS and CDR2 FQNEAQ. The CDR3 sequence is CASSLSGRVQDTQYF. CDR3 sequence (DNA): TGTGCCAGCAGCTTATCAGGGAGGGTACAAGATACGCAGTATTTT.

This clonotype came up many times. The chain has TRBV5-1 and TRBJ2-3; possible D gene TRBD2, 5 bases. Trimming left V 2 bases short and J 1 base short, with 8 bases between. CDR1 and CDR2 (germline): SGHRS, YFSETQ. The length of the CDR3 is 14 residues. DNA for the CDR3: TGCGCCAGCAGCTTAGCGGCCCGCACAGATACGCAGTATTTT. Encoded protein: CASSLAARTDTQYF.

The V call is TRBV12-3 or TRBV12-4, the J call TRBJ2-1, with TRBD2 identical over 14 bases. J was trimmed by 8 bases and V by 6 bases; bases with no gene match: 6. This CDR3 has 15 amino acids. In DNA form, the CDR3 reads TGTGCCAGCAGGGAGGGGACTAGCGGGAGAGATGAGCAGTTCTTC. Translated, it gives CASREGTSGRDEQFF.

This clonotype turned up a few times. J is TRBJ2-5 and V is TRBV29-1; the D gene could be TRBD1 or TRBD2 (6 bases each). This CDR3 region has 12 residues. Per the germline V gene, CDR1 is SQVTM and CDR2 is ANQGSEA. V lost 2 bases and J lost 5, with 9 bases in between. The CDR3 bases are TGCAGCGTTGAATGGGGGGCTGAGACCCAGTACTTC. It translates to CSVEWGAETQYF.

This clonotype was counted only a few times. The genes are TRBV24-1 and TRBJ2-1, with 7 bases fitting TRBD1. The germline V gene has CDR1 KGHDR and CDR2 SFDVKD. This CDR3 comprises 16 residues. With 7 bases clipped from V and 7 bases from J, the junction kept 15 bases outside the gene matches. In nucleotides, the CDR3 is TGTGCCACCAGCTCTACTGACCCGACAGGGATGAATGAGCAGTTCTTC. Translated, it gives CATSSTDPTGMNEQFF.

This clonotype was seen a handful of times. The J gene is TRBJ1-1, the V gene TRBV14; no firm D call. In germline, CDR1 is SGHDN, CDR2 FVKESK. CDR3 length: 13 amino acids. V shed 7 bases and J shed 4 bases, with 13 bases lying between them. CDR3 in DNA: TGTGCCAGCACCCCAACGGGGAGCACTGAAGCTTTCTTT. This sequence encodes CASTPTGSTEAFF.

This clonotype was found a few times. The chain carries TRBV5-5 and TRBJ2-7, with a tentative D call TRBD1 (6 bases). Trimming shortened V by 0 bases and J by 1 base, and 11 bases separated the two germline ends. Germline lookup yields CDR1 SGHKS and CDR2 YYEKEE (reference sequence). This CDR3 spans 15 amino acids. Here the CDR3 reads CASSLVMGASYEQYF. The CDR3 DNA is TGTGCCAGCAGCTTGGTTATGGGGGCATCCTACGAGCAGTACTTC.

This clonotype was seen only a few times. The chain recombines TRBV11-2 with TRBJ2-3, with 9 bases identical to TRBD2. The ends lost 4 bases at V and 3 bases at J; junction bases unmatched: 8. Per germline, CDR1 SGHAT and CDR2 FQNNGV. CDR3 length equals 16 residues. CDR3 sequence (DNA): TGTGCCAGCAGCTCCGAGGCGGGACTAGCAACAGATACGCAGTATTTT. This sequence encodes CASSSEAGLATDTQYF.

This clonotype was counted between two and nine times. V and J are TRBV7-2 and TRBJ2-7; D not resolved. This CDR3 is 13 amino acids long. The germline CDR1 and CDR2 sequences are SGHTA and FQGNSA. V was trimmed by 4 bases and J by 3 bases, leaving 10 bases between them. The CDR3 region is CASSSSRYYEQYF. CDR3 nucleotides: TGTGCCAGCAGCTCTTCAAGATACTACGAGCAGTACTTC.

Many counts were recorded for this clonotype. The rearrangement uses TRBV7-2 and TRBJ2-2, with TRBD2 identical over 11 bases. J was trimmed by 6 bases and V by 5 bases; bases with no gene match: 5. Germline CDR1 SGHTA, CDR2 FQGNSA. The CDR3 extends over 15 amino acids. DNA for the CDR3: TGTGCCAGCAGCCCGGGGACTAGCGGCCCCGGGGAGCTGTTTTTT. This sequence encodes CASSPGTSGPGELFF.

The chain joins TRBV7-9 to TRBJ2-3, with a tentative D call TRBD2 (5 bases). Per the germline V gene, CDR1 is SEHNR and CDR2 is FQNEAQ (reference sequence). V lost 4 bases, J lost 1 base, and 12 bases lay in between. The CDR3 runs to 15 residues. The CDR3 nucleotides read TGTGCCAGCAGCTCCACGGGGTCCGGCACAGATACGCAGTATTTT. Protein sequence: CASSSTGSGTDTQYF.

The chain employs TRBV19 and TRBJ1-4; D unclear. Germline V gives CDR1 LNHDA, CDR2 SQIVND (reference sequence). CDR3 length: 14 residues. With 3 bases removed from V and 5 bases from J, the gap between germline ends came to 10 bases. The CDR3 reads CASSMGRGNEKLFF. Written as DNA, the CDR3 is TGTGCCAGTAGTATGGGTCGTGGGAATGAAAAACTGTTTTTT. Complete variable domain (other parts from reference TRBV19 and TRBJ1-4): DGGITQSPKYLFRKEGQNVTLSCEQNLNHDAMYWYRQDPGQGLRLIYYSQIVNDFQKGDIAEGYSVSREKKESFPLTVTSAQKNPTAFYLCASSMGRGNEKLFFGSGTQLSVL.

This clonotype was detected once. The chain employs TRBV6-5 and TRBJ2-2; D assignment may be TRBD1 or TRBD2 (5 bases each). CDR1 is MNHEY and CDR2 is SVGAGI in the germline V gene. The CDR3 totals 18 residues. V lost 5 bases and J 6 bases, leaving 25 bases between the germline ends. The CDR3 protein is CASSHSGPRTWSPGELFF. CDR3 sequence (DNA): TGTGCCAGCAGTCATTCGGGGCCCAGGACATGGTCCCCCGGGGAGCTGTTTTTT.

The genes are TRBV10-3 and TRBJ2-3, with TRBD2 matching 10 bases. There are 16 residues in the CDR3. J was trimmed by 4 bases and V by 6 bases; bases with no gene match: 10. The germline V gene encodes CDR1 ENHRY and CDR2 SYGVKD. The CDR3 spells CAISPGVAGGSDTQYF. Written as DNA, the CDR3 is TGTGCCATCAGCCCCGGGGTAGCGGGGGGCTCAGATACGCAGTATTTT.

This clonotype appeared a few times. CDR3 amino acids: CASSSLSGRAYTQYF. CDR3 in DNA: TGTGCCAGCAGCTCTCTTAGCGGGAGGGCGTATACGCAGTATTTT. The gene calls are TRBV7-6 and TRBJ2-3, with 11 bases that match TRBD2. Germline V gene data show CDR1 as SGHVS and CDR2 as FNYEAQ. This CDR3 is built from 15 residues. V lost 4 bases and J lost 7; bases outside the gene matches: 7. Drawing the rest from reference TRBV7-6 and TRBJ2-3, the complete variable domain is GAGVSQSPRYKVTKRGQDVALRCDPISGHVSLYWYRQALGQGPEFLTYFNYEAQQDKSGLPNDRFSAERPEGSISTLTIQRTEQRDSAMYRCASSSLSGRAYTQYFGPGTRLTVL.

The V gene is TRBV3-1, the J gene TRBJ2-3, with TRBD2 matching 8 bases. This CDR3 is built from 15 residues. V was clipped by 2 bases and J by 5 bases; unmatched bases: 6. Germline-derived CDR1 and CDR2 are LGHDT and YNNKEL (reference sequence). CDR3 sequence reads: CASSQPGLGLDTQYF. The CDR3 coding sequence is TGTGCCAGCAGCCAACCGGGACTAGGGCTAGATACGCAGTATTTT.